This T cell receptor (beta chain) emerged from a study of early T cells in non-severe SARS-CoV-2 infection. At the level of the study: RNA in bulk from unsorted whole blood was sequenced, and chains were unpaired.

V shed 3 bases and J shed 6 bases, with 9 bases lying between them. The CDR3 loop spans 11 amino acids. Germline V gene sequence: CDR1 GTSNPN, CDR2 SVGIG (reference sequence). Unique molecular identifiers tagged individual cDNA molecules. One entry per CDR3 protein results from TCRdb running MiXCR on the 5' RACE reads. The sample has approximately 110,000 distinct CDR3 sequences; more than 12% are singletons. Material: whole blood. The rearrangement uses TRBV30 and TRBJ2-7; D gene unclear. This receptor was obtained from an adult who was a healthcare worker with PCR-confirmed SARS-CoV-2 infection or an uninfected control (not recorded which). In DNA form, the CDR3 reads TGTGCCTGGAGGAGGAGAGGCGAGCAGTACTTC. It encodes CAWRRRGEQYF.